This T cell receptor (beta chain) stems from a study of shared clonotypes between healthy human individuals. Study findings and constraints: The low donor count limited represented genetic and exposure-history diversity.

The test was conducted at deep level. Approximately 29,000 T cell genomes, or about 270 ng DNA, went into replicate PCRs of unsorted PBMC. Sequenced by immunoSEQ multiplex PCR; TCRdb stores in-frame clones only, minus some. The sample has about half a million clones; more than 75% are singletons. With unsorted samples, genomic DNA was obtained from tens of millions of PBMCs. A remark on this clone: Its specificity is not known.

This CDR3 region has 16 residues. V lost 0 bases and J 0 bases, leaving 10 bases between the germline ends. From germline, CDR1 is SGHTS and CDR2 YDEGEE. Sequenced sample: PBMCs. This TCR came from a woman aged 40 to 49 in good health. Some clones in this sample may be carry-over from other donors' samples. The gene calls are TRBV5-8 and TRBJ2-1; D gene ambiguous. The CDR3 DNA sequence: TGTGCCAGCAGCTTGGGGGCAGTTCCCTCCTACAATGAGCAGTTCTTC. It codes for CASSLGAVPSYNEQFF.